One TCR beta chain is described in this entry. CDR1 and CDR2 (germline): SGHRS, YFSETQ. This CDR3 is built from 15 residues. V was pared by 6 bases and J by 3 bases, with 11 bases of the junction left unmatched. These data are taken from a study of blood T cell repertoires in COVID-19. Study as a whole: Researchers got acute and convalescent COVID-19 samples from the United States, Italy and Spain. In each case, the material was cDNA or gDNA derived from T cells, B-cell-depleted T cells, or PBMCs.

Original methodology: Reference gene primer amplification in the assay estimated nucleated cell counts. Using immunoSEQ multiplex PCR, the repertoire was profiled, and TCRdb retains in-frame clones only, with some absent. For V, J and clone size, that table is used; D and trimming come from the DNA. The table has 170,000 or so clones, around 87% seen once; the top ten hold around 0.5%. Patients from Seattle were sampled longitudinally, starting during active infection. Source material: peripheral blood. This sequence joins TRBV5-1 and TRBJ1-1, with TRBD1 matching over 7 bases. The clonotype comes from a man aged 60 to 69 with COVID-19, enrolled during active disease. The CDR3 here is CASTHRGSMDTEAFF. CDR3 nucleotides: TGCGCCAGCACCCACAGGGGAAGTATGGACACTGAAGCTTTCTTT.